This T cell receptor beta chain originates from a study of regulatory T cells in long-lasting Graves disease. Specified time point: newly diagnosed GD, antithyroid drugs for less than 3 months. Isolated PBMC RNA provided the starting material for the TCR library. This clonotype was picked up many times. V lost 5 bases and J lost 12, with 14 bases in between. The length of the CDR3 is 12 residues. Germline V gives CDR1 MNHEY, CDR2 SVGEGT. The authors built TCR beta libraries using iRepertoire HTBI primers and Arm-PCR of CDR3 regions. TCRdb recomputed calls from the multiplex PCR reads with MiXCR, one row per CDR3 protein. In the table there are approximately 400,000 distinct CDR3 sequences, 14% to 15% of which are singletons. The sample also formed part of further work on T cells in Graves' hyperthyroidism and ophthalmopathy. That source reports: Most thyroid-expanded clonotypes above 0.001 were also found in blood.

This chain links TRBV6-2 or TRBV6-3 with TRBJ2-1; D not resolved. The sample consisted of peripheral blood mononuclear cells (PBMCs), taken at new diagnosis, from a patient treated with antithyroid drugs. The TCR comes from a woman in her 30s with Graves disease. This CDR3 reads CASSTDPPAQFF. As DNA, the CDR3 is TGTGCCAGCAGTACGGACCCCCCCGCGCAGTTCTTC.